The source of this TCR beta chain is a study of blood T cell repertoires in COVID-19. In its sample, this clone was seen a few times. V dropped 5 bases and J dropped 0 bases, with 10 bases sitting between them. Germline CDR1 MNHNY, CDR2 SVGAGI (reference sequence). This CDR3 spans 14 amino acids. Sequencing was performed with immunoSEQ multiplex PCR; in TCRdb, only in-frame clones are kept and a portion is missing. The sample holds under 200,000 clones; about 85% are singletons and the top ten take under 8.5%. The sequence was obtained from a woman aged 55-69 years with COVID-19, enrolled during active disease. The sequencing input was peripheral blood. The chain has TRBV6-6 and TRBJ1-1, with D possibly being TRBD1 (5 bases). The CDR3, as DNA: TGTGCCAGCAGTGACCAGGGCTTGAACACTGAAGCTTTCTTT. It codes for CASSDQGLNTEAFF.